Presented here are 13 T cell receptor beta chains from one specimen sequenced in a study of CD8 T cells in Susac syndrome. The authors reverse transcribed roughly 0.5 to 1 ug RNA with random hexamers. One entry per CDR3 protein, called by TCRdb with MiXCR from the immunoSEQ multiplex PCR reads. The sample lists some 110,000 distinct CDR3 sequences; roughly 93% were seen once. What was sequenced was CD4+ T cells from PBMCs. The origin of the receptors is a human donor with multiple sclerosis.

CDR3 sequence (DNA): TGCAGCGTTCGACAGGGCCCTAATGAAAAACTGTTTTTT. This codes for CSVRQGPNEKLFF. V is TRBV29-1 and J is TRBJ1-4, with 7 bases lining up with TRBD1. V lost 5 bases, J lost 3 bases, and 3 bases stayed unmatched. Per the germline V gene, CDR1 is SQVTM and CDR2 is ANQGSEA. CDR3 length: 13 amino acids.

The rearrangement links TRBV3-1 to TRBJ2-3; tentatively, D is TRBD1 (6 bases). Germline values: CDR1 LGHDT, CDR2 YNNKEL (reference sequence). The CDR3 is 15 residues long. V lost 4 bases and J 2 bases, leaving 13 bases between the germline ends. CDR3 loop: CASSPRQAPTDTQYF. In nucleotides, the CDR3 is TGTGCCAGCAGCCCCAGACAGGCACCCACAGATACGCAGTATTTT.

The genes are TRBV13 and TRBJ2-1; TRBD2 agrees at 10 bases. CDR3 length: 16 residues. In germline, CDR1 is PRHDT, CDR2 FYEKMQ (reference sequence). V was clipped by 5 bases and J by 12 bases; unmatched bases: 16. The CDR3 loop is CASSNYNSGGVRGQFF. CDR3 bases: TGTGCCAGCAGCAACTATAACAGCGGGGGGGTCCGAGGGCAGTTCTTC.

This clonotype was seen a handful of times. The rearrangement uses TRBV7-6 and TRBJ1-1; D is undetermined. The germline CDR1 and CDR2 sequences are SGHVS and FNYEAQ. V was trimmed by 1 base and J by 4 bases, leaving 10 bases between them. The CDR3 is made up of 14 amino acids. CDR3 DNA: TGTGCCAGCAGCTTAGGAGGAAAGGTCACTGAAGCTTTCTTT. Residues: CASSLGGKVTEAFF. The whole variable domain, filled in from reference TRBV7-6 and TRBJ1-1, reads GAGVSQSPRYKVTKRGQDVALRCDPISGHVSLYWYRQALGQGPEFLTYFNYEAQQDKSGLPNDRFSAERPEGSISTLTIQRTEQRDSAMYRCASSLGGKVTEAFFGQGTRLTVV.

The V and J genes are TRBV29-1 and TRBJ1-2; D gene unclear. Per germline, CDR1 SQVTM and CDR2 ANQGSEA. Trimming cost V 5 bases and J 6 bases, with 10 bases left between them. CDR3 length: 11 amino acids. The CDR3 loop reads CSVHHGNGYTF. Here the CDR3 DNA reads TGCAGCGTTCATCACGGAAATGGCTACACCTTC.

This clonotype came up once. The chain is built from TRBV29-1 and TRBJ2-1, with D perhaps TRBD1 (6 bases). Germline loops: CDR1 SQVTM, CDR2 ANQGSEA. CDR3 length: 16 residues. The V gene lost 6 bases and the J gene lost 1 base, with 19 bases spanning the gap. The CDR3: CSVPFLDRRSYNEQFF. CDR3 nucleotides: TGCAGCGTCCCCTTCCTTGACAGGAGATCCTACAATGAGCAGTTCTTC.

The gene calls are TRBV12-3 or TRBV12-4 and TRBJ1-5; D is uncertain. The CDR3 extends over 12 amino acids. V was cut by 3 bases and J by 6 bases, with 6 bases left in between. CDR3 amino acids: CASSLWSQPQHF. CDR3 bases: TGTGCCAGCAGTTTGTGGAGTCAGCCCCAGCATTTT.

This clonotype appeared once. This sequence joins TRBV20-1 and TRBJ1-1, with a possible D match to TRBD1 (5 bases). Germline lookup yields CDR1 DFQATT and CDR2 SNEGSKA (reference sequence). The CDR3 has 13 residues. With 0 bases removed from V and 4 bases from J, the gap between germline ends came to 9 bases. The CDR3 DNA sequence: TGCAGTGCTAGAGATCCCAGGGTCACTGAAGCTTTCTTT. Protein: CSARDPRVTEAFF.

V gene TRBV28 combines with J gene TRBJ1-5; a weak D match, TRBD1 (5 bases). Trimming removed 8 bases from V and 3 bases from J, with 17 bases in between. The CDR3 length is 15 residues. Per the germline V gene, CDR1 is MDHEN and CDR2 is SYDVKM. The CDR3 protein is CASHTAGGPNQPQHF. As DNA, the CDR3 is TGTGCCAGCCATACCGCCGGGGGTCCCAATCAGCCCCAGCATTTT.

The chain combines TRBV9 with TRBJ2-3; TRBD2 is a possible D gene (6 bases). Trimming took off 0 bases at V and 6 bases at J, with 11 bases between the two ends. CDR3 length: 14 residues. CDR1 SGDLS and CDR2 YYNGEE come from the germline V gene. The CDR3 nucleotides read TGTGCCAGCAGCGTAGGGGCGGGAAAGGATACGCAGTATTTT. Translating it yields CASSVGAGKDTQYF.

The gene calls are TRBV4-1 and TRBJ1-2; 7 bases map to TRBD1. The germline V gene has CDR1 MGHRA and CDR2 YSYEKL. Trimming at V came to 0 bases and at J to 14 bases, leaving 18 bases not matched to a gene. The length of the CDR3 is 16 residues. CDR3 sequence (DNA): TGCGCCAGCAGCCAAGAGCGGCCGGGACAGATTTACATGGGGACCTTC. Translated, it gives CASSQERPGQIYMGTF.

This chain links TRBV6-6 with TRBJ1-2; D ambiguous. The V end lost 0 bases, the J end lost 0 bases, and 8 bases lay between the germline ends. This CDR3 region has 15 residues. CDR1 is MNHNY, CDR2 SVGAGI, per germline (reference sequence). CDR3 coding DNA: TGTGCCAGCAGTTACTCGATGGCCGCTAACTATGGCTACACCTTC. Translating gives CASSYSMAANYGYTF.

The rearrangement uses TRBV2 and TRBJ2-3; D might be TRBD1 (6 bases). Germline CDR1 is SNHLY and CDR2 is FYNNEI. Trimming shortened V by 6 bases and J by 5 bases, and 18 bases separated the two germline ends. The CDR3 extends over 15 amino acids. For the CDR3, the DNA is TGTGCCAGCAGCGTACCAGGACAGCTCTTAGATACGCAGTATTTT. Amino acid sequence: CASSVPGQLLDTQYF.